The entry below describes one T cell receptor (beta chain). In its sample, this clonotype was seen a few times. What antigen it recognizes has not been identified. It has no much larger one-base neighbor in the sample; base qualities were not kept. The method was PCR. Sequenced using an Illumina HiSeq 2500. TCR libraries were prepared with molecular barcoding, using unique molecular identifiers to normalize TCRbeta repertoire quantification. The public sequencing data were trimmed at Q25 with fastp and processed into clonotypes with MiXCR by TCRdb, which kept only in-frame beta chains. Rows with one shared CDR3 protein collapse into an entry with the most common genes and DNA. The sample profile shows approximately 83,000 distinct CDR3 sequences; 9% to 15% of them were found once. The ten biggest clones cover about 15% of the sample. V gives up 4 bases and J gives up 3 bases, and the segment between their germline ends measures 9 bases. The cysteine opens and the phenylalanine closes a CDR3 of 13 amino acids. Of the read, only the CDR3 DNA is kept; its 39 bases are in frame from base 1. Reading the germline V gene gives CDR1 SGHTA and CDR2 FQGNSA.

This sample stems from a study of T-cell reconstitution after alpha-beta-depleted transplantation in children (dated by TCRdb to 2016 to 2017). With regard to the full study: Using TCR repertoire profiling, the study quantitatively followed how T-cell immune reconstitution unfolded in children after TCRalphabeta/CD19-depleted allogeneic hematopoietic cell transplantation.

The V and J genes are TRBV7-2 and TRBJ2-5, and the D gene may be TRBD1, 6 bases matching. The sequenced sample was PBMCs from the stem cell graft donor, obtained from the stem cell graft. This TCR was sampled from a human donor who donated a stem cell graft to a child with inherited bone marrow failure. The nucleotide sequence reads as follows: TGTGCCAGCAGCTACTGGACAGAAGAGACCCAGTACTTC. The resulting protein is CASSYWTEETQYF.